Included here is one T cell receptor (beta chain) sequence, with context. Its specificity is not known. The sample comes from a study of T cell responses to AZD1222 COVID-19 vaccine. Whole-study results and caveats: Compared with day 0, the breadth and depth of the Spike-specific TCR repertoire rose significantly after two doses of AZD1222. Most donors were white British, females outnumbered males, and clonal diversity was possibly underestimated. Spike-wide vaccine-associated CD4 TCRs dominated at 160-218 and 743-854.

The CDR3 spans 14 residues. Germline lookup yields CDR1 SNHLY and CDR2 FYNNEI. V gave up 6 bases and J gave up 4 bases, with 13 bases separating them. This table comes from immunoSEQ multiplex PCR, and its TCRdb copy is limited to in-frame clones, with some not included. The sample consists of approximately 80,000 clones, over 75% of them appearing once. J is TRBJ1-5 and V is TRBV2; the D gene is possibly TRBD1 (5 bases). This specimen was peripheral blood, taken 28 days after the second AZD1222 dose. The source is an adult who received the AZD1222 COVID-19 vaccine. The CDR3 DNA reads TGTGCCAGCAGACAGGCGAGGAATAATCAGCCCCAGCATTTT. Its protein is CASRQARNNQPQHF.